The sequence of this T cell receptor (beta chain) was determined in a study of OX40 agonist ivuxolimab in advanced cancers. About the study: Partial responses were seen in three patients, one with hepatocellular carcinoma and two with cutaneous melanoma.

Libraries were prepared by immunoSEQ multiplex PCR; TCRdb keeps only in-frame clonotypes and omits some of them. Here the sample spans some 94,000 clones, about 96% being singletons. Study results and caveats: Clonal expansion was seen in CD4+ and CD8+ blood T cells by week 6 at 0.1 to 3.0 mg/kg. Compared with CD4+, CD8+ T cells on average had more expanded clones.

V dropped 0 bases and J dropped 5 bases, with 11 bases sitting between them. CDR3 length: 15 amino acids. CDR1 and CDR2 from the germline V gene are SNHLY and FYNNEI. On this clone: The antigen is not known.

Blood specimens came from baseline, cycle 4 day 1, and cycle 7 day 1. The sequence was collected from an adult with an advanced solid tumor such as melanoma, head and neck, liver or kidney cancer. Specimen: CD4+ or CD8+ T cells sorted from blood, collected in a trial of the OX40 agonist ivuxolimab. This chain joins TRBV2 and TRBJ1-5; a weak D match, TRBD1 (5 bases). The CDR3 DNA reads TGTGCCAGCAGTGAAGCGGGGACTTACCATCAGCCCCAGCATTTT. Translation: CASSEAGTYHQPQHF.